This record looks at one T cell receptor beta chain sequence and its context. These data come from a study of T cell responses to AZD1222 COVID-19 vaccine. The assay was immunoSEQ multiplex PCR, and TCRdb's table has in-frame clones only and misses some. The data hold 130,000 to 150,000 clones, with 90% observed a single time. This clonotype was sampled from an adult in good health. Material: peripheral blood, obtained on day 0 of AZD1222 vaccination.

CDR3: CASSLALVWPQETQYF. CDR3 coding DNA: TGTGCCAGCAGCTTGGCCTTGGTATGGCCCCAAGAGACCCAGTACTTC. The chain has TRBV5-5 and TRBJ2-5; D not resolved. The CDR3 has 16 amino acids. In germline, CDR1 is SGHKS, CDR2 YYEKEE (reference sequence). The V end lost 0 bases, the J end lost 1 base, and 13 bases lay between the germline ends.